This TCR beta chain was obtained from a study of blood T cell repertoires in COVID-19. Germline V gene sequence: CDR1 MRHNA, CDR2 SNTAGT. The CDR3 has 14 residues. V lost 5 bases and J lost 4, with 14 bases in between. Membership in each cohort depended on participant-reported clinical history. A COVID-19 case was met by exposed participants within 2 weeks before study entry. Sequenced by immunoSEQ multiplex PCR; TCRdb stores in-frame clones only, minus some. Among about 260,000 clones listed, about 87% were seen once. The rearrangement joins TRBV6-4 to TRBJ1-2; D perhaps matches TRBD1 (5 bases). This clonotype originated in a man in his forties or fifties who had been exposed to COVID-19. The sequenced sample was PBMCs or T cells enriched from blood (not recorded which). CDR3 amino acids: CASSPGLRGYGYTF. The DNA of the CDR3 is TGTGCCAGCAGTCCAGGGTTGCGGGGCTATGGCTACACCTTC.